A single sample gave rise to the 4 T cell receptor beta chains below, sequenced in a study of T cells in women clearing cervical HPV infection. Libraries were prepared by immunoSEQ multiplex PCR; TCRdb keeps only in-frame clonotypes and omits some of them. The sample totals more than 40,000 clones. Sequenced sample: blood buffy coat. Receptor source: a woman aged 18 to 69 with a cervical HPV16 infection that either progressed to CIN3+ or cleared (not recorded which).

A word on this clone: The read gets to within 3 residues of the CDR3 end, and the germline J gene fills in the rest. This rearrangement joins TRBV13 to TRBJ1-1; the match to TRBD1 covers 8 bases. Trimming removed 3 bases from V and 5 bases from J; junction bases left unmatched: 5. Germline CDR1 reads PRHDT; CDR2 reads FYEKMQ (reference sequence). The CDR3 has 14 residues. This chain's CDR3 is CASSFGQGGTEAFF. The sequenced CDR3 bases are TGTGCCAGCAGCTTCGGACAGGGAGGGACTGAA.

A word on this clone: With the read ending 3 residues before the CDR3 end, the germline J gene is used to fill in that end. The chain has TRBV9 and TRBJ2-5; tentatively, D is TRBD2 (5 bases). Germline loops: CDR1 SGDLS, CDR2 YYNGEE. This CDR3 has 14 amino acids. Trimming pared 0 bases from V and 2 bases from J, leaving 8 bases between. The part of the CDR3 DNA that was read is TGTGCCAGCAGCGTAGGGACTCTTCAAGAGACC. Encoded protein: CASSVGTLQET. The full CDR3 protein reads CASSVGTLQETQYF. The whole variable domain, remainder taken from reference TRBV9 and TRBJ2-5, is DSGVTQTPKHLITATGQRVTLRCSPRSGDLSVYWYQQSLDQGLQFLIQYYNGEERAKGNILERFSAQQFPDLHSELNLSSLELGDSALYFCASSVGTLQETQYFGPGTRLLVL.

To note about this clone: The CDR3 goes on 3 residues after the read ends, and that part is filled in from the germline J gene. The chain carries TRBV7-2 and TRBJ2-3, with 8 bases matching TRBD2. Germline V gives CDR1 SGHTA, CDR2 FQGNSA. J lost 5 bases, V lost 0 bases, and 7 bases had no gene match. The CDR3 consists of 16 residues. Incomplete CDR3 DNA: TGTGCCAGCAGCTTAGCTACGCAGCGGGAGTTAGATACG. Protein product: CASSLATQRELDT. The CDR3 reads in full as CASSLATQRELDTQYF. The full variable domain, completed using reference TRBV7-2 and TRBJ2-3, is GAGVSQSPSNKVTEKGKDVELRCDPISGHTALYWYRQSLGQGLEFLIYFQGNSAPDKSGLPSDRFSAERTGGSVSTLTIQRTQQEDSAVYLCASSLATQRELDTQYFGPGTRLTVL.

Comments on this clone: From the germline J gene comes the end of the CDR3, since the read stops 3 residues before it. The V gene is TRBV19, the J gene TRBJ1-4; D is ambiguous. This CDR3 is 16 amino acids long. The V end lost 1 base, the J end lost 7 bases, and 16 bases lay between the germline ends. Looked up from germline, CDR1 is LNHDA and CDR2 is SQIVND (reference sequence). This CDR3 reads CASSIGLGEYVEKLFF. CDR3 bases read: TGTGCCAGTAGTATAGGCCTCGGGGAATATGTTGAAAAA.